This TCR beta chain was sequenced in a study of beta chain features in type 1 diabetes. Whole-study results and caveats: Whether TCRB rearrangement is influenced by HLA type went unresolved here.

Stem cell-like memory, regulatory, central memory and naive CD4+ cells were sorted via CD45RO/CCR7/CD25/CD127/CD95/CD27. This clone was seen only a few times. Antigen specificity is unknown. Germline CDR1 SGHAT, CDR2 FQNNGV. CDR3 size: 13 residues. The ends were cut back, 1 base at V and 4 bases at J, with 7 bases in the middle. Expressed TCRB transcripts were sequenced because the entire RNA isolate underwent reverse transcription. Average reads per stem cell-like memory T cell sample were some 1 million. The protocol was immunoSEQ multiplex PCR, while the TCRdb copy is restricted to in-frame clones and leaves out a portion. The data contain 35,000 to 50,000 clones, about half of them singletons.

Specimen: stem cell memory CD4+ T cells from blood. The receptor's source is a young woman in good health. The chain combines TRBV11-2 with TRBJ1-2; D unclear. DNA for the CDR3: TGTGCCAGCAGCTTAGGAGGCTTCTATGGCTACACCTTC. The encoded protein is CASSLGGFYGYTF.